Here is one T cell receptor (beta chain) with its context. The sample belongs to a study of blood T cell repertoires in COVID-19. Study-level background: T cells, B-cell-depleted T cells, or PBMCs provided the cDNA or gDNA that served as material.

Data came from immunoSEQ multiplex PCR; TCRdb stores just in-frame clones and leaves some out. Of 150,000 to 200,000 clones in the sample, more than 65% were seen once. Recruits, aged about 18 to 100 years, lived in 25 or so US areas. Among Cohort 3 donors, those recovered had two negative PCRs, clearance, or symptom resolution. This CDR3 spans 16 amino acids. The sample taken for sequencing was PBMCs or T cells enriched from blood (not recorded which). This chain joins TRBV21-1 and TRBJ1-3; TRBD1, as called in the table, went unchecked against the DNA. TRBV21-1 is a listed pseudogene. This clonotype originated in a man between 60 and 75 years old who had recovered from COVID-19. The CDR3 DNA reads TGTGCCAGCAGCTCTTCCCCGGACAGCTCCGGAAACACCATATATTTT. Translated: CASSSSPDSSGNTIYF.